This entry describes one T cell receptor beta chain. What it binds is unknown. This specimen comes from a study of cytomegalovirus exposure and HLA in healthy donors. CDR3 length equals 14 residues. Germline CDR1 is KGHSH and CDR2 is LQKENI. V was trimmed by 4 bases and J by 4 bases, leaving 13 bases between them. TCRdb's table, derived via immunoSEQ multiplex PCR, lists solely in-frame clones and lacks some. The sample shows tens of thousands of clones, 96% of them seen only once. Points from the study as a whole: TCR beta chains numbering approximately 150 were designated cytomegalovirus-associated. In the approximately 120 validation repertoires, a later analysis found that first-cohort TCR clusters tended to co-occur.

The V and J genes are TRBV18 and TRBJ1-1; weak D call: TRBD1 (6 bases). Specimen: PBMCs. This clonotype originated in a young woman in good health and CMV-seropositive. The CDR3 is CASSQQGGITEAFF. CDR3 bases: TGTGCCAGCTCACAACAGGGAGGGATCACTGAAGCTTTCTTT.